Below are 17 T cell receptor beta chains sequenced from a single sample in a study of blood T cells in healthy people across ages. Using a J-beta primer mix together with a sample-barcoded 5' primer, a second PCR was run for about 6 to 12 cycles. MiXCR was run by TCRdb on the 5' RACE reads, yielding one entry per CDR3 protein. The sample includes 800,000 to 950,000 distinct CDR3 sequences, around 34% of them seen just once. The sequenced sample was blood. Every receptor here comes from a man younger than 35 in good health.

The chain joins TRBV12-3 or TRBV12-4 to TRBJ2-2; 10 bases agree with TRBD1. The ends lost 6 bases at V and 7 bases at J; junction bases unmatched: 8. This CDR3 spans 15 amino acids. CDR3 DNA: TGTGCCAGCAGCTGGGGACAGGGGTACATCGGGGAGCTGTTTTTT. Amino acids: CASSWGQGYIGELFF.

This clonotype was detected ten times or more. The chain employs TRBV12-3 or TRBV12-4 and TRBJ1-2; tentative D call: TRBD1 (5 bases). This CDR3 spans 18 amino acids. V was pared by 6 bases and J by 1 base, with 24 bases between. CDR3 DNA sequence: TGTGCCAGCAGCCCGTCGGGCGGGGGTCATAATATTAACTATGGCTACACCTTC. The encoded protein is CASSPSGGGHNINYGYTF.

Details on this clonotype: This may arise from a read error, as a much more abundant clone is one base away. CDR3 sequence: CASSFTSGSYNEQFF. CDR3 DNA sequence: TGTGCCAGCAGCTTTACTAGCGGATCCTACAATGAGCAGTTCTTC. The V call is TRBV5-6, the J call TRBJ2-1; 8 bases match TRBD2. J lost 1 base, V lost 2 bases, and 2 bases had no gene match. From germline, CDR1 is SGHDT and CDR2 YYEEEE. This CDR3 has 15 residues.

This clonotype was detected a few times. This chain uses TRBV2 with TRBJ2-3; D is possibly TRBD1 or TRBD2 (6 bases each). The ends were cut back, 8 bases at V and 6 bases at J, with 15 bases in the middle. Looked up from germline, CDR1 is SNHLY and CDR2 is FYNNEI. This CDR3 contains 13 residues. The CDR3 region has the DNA TGTGCCAGCGGAGTGGGGGGCCCGGATACGCAGTATTTT. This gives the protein CASGVGGPDTQYF.

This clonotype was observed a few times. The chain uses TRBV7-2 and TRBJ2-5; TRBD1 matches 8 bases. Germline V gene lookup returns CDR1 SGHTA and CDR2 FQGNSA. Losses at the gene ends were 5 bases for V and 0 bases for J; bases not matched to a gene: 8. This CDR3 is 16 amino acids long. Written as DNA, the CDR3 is TGTGCCAGCAGCCCTCGACAGGGGACGTACCAAGAGACCCAGTACTTC. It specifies CASSPRQGTYQETQYF.

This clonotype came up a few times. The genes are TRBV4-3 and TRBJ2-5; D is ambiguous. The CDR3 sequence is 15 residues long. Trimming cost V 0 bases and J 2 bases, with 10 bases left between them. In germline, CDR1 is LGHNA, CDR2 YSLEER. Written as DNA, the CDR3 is TGCGCCAGCAGCCAAGATGGTGGGGATCAAGAGACCCAGTACTTC. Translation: CASSQDGGDQETQYF.

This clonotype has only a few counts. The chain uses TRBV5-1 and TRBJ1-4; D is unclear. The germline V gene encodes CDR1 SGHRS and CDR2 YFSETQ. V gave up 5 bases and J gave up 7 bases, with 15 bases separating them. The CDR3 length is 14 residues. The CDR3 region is CASRDRVEGEKLFF. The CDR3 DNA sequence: TGCGCCAGCAGAGATAGGGTGGAAGGTGAAAAACTGTTTTTT.

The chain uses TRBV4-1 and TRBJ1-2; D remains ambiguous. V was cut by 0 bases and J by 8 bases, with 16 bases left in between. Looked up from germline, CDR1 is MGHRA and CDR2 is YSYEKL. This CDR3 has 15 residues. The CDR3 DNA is TGCGCCAGCAGCCAAGACGCGGGAAGTAGTTTAGGCTACACCTTC. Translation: CASSQDAGSSLGYTF.

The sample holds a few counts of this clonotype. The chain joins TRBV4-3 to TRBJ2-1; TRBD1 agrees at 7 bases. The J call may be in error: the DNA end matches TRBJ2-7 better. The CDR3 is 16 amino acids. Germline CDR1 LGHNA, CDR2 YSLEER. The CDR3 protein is CASSQDPRGFYNEQYF. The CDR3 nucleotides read TGCGCCAGCAGCCAAGATCCCAGGGGGTTTTACAATGAGCAGTACTTC.

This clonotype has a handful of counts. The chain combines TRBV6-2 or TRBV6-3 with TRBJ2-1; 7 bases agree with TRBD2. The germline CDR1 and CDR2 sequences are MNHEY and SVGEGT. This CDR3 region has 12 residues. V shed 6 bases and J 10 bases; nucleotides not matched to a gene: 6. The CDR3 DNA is TGTGCCAGCAGGCGCGGGGGTAGGGAGCAGTTCTTC. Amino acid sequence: CASRRGGREQFF.

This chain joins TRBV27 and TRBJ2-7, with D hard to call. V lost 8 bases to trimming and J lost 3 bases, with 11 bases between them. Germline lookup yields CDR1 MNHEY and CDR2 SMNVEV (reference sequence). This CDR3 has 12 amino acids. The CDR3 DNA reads TGTGCCAGCGGCTTAAGGAACTACGAGCAGTACTTC. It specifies CASGLRNYEQYF.

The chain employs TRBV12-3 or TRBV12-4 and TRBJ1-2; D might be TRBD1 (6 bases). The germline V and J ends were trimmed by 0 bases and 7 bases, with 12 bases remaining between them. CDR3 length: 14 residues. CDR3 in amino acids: CASSLAGGSGGYTF. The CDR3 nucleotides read TGTGCCAGCAGTTTAGCAGGGGGATCGGGTGGCTACACCTTC.

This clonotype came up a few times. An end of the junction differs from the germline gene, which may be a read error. The CDR3 here is CSARDRTGYQGTQYF. CDR3 in DNA: TGCAGTGCTAGAGATCGGACAGGGTACCAAGGGACCCAGTACTTC. The J gene is TRBJ2-5, the V gene TRBV20-1; 8 bases are a match to TRBD1. This CDR3 region has 15 residues. The germline V gene has CDR1 DFQATT and CDR2 SNEGSKA (reference sequence).

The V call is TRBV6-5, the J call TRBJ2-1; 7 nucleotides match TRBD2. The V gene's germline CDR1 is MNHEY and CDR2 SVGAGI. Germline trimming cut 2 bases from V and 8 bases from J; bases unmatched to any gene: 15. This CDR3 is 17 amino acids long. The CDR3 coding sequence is TGTGCCAGCAGTTACGAGATCGCTAGCGGTCCCGGGGATGAGCAGTTCTTC. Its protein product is CASSYEIASGPGDEQFF.

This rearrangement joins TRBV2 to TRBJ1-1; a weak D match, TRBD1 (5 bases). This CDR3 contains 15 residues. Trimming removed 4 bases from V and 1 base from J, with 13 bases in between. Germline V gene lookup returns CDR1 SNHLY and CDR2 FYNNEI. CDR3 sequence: CASSGLRGQNTEAFF. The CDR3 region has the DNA TGTGCCAGCAGTGGGTTGCGGGGCCAGAACACTGAAGCTTTCTTT.

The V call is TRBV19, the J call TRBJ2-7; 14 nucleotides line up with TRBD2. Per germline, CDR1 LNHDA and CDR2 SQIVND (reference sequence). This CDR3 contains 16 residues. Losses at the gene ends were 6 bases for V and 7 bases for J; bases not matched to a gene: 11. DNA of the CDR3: TGTGCCAGTAGAACGACTAGCGGGGGGGTTCTGGATGAGCAGTACTTC. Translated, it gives CASRTTSGGVLDEQYF.

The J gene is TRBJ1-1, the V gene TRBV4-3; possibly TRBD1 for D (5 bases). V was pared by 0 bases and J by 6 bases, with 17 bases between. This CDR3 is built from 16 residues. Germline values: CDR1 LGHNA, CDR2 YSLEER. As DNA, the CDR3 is TGCGCCAGCAGCCAAGATCTCGGGGCTGGGGGGGCTGAAGCTTTCTTT. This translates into CASSQDLGAGGAEAFF.